This T cell receptor beta chain was identified in a study of cytomegalovirus exposure and HLA in healthy donors. Whole-study context: Of all 398 donors who were genotyped, 75% to 85% belonged to the Caucasian-associated ancestry cluster. Broader study findings: In a later analysis, a genetic analysis reported fewer productive-TCR N-insertions in an Asian-associated ancestry cluster than the cohort average. At a 0.05 false discovery rate, a later analysis found roughly 17,000 TCR beta sequences to be associated with HLA alleles.

V lost 3 bases to trimming and J lost 5 bases; unmatched junction nucleotides: 3. The CDR3 loop spans 15 amino acids. Germline values: CDR1 KGHSH, CDR2 LQKENI. Unrecorded immune exposure was likely among donors, who were nominally healthy when sampled. As concerns this clone: No antigen is known for it.

The PCR employed 60 Vbeta primers together with 13 Jbeta primers. The method was immunoSEQ multiplex PCR; TCRdb's version includes in-frame clones alone and lacks a portion of them. The sample has more than 95,000 clones, 78% seen once. The V gene is TRBV18, the J gene TRBJ2-1; 11 bases line up with TRBD1. Sequences were obtained from PBMCs. The TCR was taken from a male donor in good health and CMV-seronegative. The CDR3 loop reads CASSPGTGGNNEQFF. CDR3 sequence (DNA): TGTGCCAGCTCACCCGGGACAGGGGGAAACAATGAGCAGTTCTTC.